This entry features one TCR beta chain sequence. This sample stems from a study of blood T cell repertoires in COVID-19. Across the study: The analysed material was cDNA or gDNA that came from T cells, B-cell-depleted T cells, or PBMCs.

Source study methods: The assay estimated nucleated cells by amplifying reference gene primers. Method: immunoSEQ multiplex PCR; TCRdb's copy keeps in-frame clones and lacks some. V and J calls and clone size are copied from that table; D and trimming were computed from the DNA. The sample includes roughly 310,000 clones, more than 75% of them seen just once. The CDR3 consists of 16 residues. Per the germline V gene, CDR1 is SGDLS and CDR2 is YYNGEE. V was clipped by 0 bases and J by 5 bases; unmatched bases: 6. The V and J genes are TRBV9 and TRBJ2-2; 8 bases line up with TRBD2. The sequence was obtained from a woman between 50 and 59 years old with active or convalescent COVID-19. Source material: peripheral blood. This chain's CDR3 is CASSVVPGGQTGELFF. DNA of the CDR3: TGTGCCAGCAGCGTAGTTCCGGGGGGGCAGACCGGGGAGCTGTTTTTT.